Following are 23 T cell receptor beta chains from one sample sequenced in a study of T cell clonotyping in hematopoietic cell transplantation (dated by TCRdb to the early 2020s). This sample's time point label indicates: recipient sample taken at acute GVHD onset. Libraries were built with the immunoSEQ multiplex PCR assay. This is the immuneACCESS table as TCRdb keeps it, with only in-frame sequences that have V and J called. A part of the clones is gone; compared with another copy, unresolved V genes explain less than half, and the rest is unexplained. Counted in this sample were about 3,500 clones; about 80% of them appeared once. The ten most abundant clones make up 25% to 30% of the sample. The sample was peripheral blood mononuclear cells, taken at the time of graft-versus-host disease after allogeneic stem cell transplant. These receptors all come from a female patient in her fifties who had an allogeneic stem cell transplant from an unrelated donor, so the T cells may come from the graft donor. Some clones in this sample may be carry-over from other donors' samples.

The chain uses TRBV5-1 and TRBJ1-2; maybe TRBD1 (6 bases). From germline, CDR1 is SGHRS and CDR2 YFSETQ. Between the trimmed V and J ends, which lost 0 bases and 5 bases, there was a span of 17 bases. The CDR3 length is 16 residues. The CDR3 nucleotides are TGCGCCAGCAGCTTGGCCGGACAGCCCGAACGGTATGGCTACACCTTC. It encodes CASSLAGQPERYGYTF.

This chain joins TRBV29-1 and TRBJ2-5; a weak D match, TRBD2 (6 bases). V gave up 0 bases and J gave up 4 bases, with 9 bases separating them. The CDR3 covers 13 residues. Looked up from germline, CDR1 is SQVTM and CDR2 is ANQGSEA. CDR3 bases: TGCAGCGTTGAAGAGGGGACTGGAGAGACCCAGTACTTC. Its translation: CSVEEGTGETQYF.

The V gene is TRBV6-5, the J gene TRBJ2-5; D may correspond to TRBD1 or TRBD2 (6 bases each). Trimming cost V 6 bases and J 5 bases, with 19 bases left between them. CDR1 MNHEY and CDR2 SVGAGI come from the germline V gene. The CDR3 is made up of 15 amino acids. CDR3 sequence (DNA): TGTGCCAGCAGGCATCAGTTGGGGGGCGGGGAGACCCAGTACTTC. It specifies CASRHQLGGGETQYF.

CDR3 nucleotides: TGTGCCAGCACCCAACGCGGCGAGCAGTACTTC. Translated, it gives CASTQRGEQYF. V is TRBV2 and J is TRBJ2-7; D gene uncertain. The CDR3 contains 11 residues. Trimming left V 7 bases short and J 6 bases short, with 10 bases between. Germline values: CDR1 SNHLY, CDR2 FYNNEI.

The chain carries TRBV4-1 and TRBJ2-6; D is undetermined. CDR1 and CDR2 (germline): MGHRA, YSYEKL. Trimming stripped 3 bases from V and 5 bases from J, with 20 bases between. The CDR3 is 18 amino acids. CDR3 in amino acids: CASSHMEEPQSRANVLTF. In DNA, the CDR3 is TGCGCCAGCAGCCACATGGAAGAACCACAAAGTCGGGCCAACGTCCTGACTTTC.

The rearrangement links TRBV19 to TRBJ2-1, with D maybe TRBD2 (6 bases). The CDR3 runs to 17 residues. The germline V gene encodes CDR1 LNHDA and CDR2 SQIVND (reference sequence). Trimming shortened V by 1 base and J by 0 bases, and 13 bases separated the two germline ends. CDR3 amino acids: CASSIAFAGSSYNEQFF. CDR3 DNA: TGTGCCAGTAGTATAGCCTTCGCGGGGAGCTCCTACAATGAGCAGTTCTTC.

The rearrangement links TRBV28 to TRBJ2-3; 8 positions agree with TRBD2. Germline V lookup: CDR1 MDHEN, CDR2 SYDVKM. The CDR3 runs 17 residues. The trim removed 6 bases at V and 2 bases at J, leaving 13 bases unmatched. The DNA of the CDR3 is TGTGCCAGCAGCGAGGAGGGGCGGGGGGCCGACACAGATACGCAGTATTTT. It translates to CASSEEGRGADTDTQYF.

V gene TRBV2 combines with J gene TRBJ1-1; 11 positions agree with TRBD1. Germline assignment: CDR1 SNHLY and CDR2 FYNNEI. The CDR3 is 17 amino acids. J lost 1 base, V lost 7 bases, and 11 bases had no gene match. The CDR3 DNA follows: TGTGCCAGCACCGAGCCGGGACAGGGGGTTTGGAACACTGAAGCTTTCTTT. This translates into CASTEPGQGVWNTEAFF.

The CDR3 loop is CASSLGPGLMYNEQFF. CDR3 DNA sequence: TGTGCCAGCAGCCTAGGCCCGGGACTAATGTACAATGAGCAGTTCTTC. The genes are TRBV11-2 and TRBJ2-1; 7 nucleotides line up with TRBD2. Trimming cost V 5 bases and J 4 bases; bases outside gene matches: 11. Germline CDR1 is SGHAT and CDR2 is FQNNGV. The CDR3 is 16 amino acids.

The V gene is TRBV7-2, the J gene TRBJ2-7; no reliable D call. With 0 bases removed from V and 2 bases from J, the gap between germline ends came to 5 bases. Germline V gives CDR1 SGHTA, CDR2 FQGNSA. This CDR3 is built from 13 residues. The CDR3 reads CASSLAPTYEQYF. CDR3 DNA: TGTGCCAGCAGCTTAGCCCCAACCTACGAGCAGTACTTC.

This CDR3 reads CASSLASGQHGEQYF. The DNA for the CDR3 is TGCGCCAGCAGCTTGGCCTCGGGACAGCACGGCGAGCAGTACTTC. V is TRBV5-1 and J is TRBJ2-7; TRBD1 matches at 7 bases. The V and J ends lost 0 bases and 6 bases, in that order; junction bases with no gene match: 9. Germline V CDR1 and CDR2: SGHRS, YFSETQ. The CDR3 totals 15 residues. Complete variable domain (other parts from reference TRBV5-1 and TRBJ2-7): KAGVTQTPRYLIKTRGQQVTLSCSPISGHRSVSWYQQTPGQGLQFLFEYFSETQRNKGNFPGRFSGRQFSNSRSEMNVSTLELGDSALYLCASSLASGQHGEQYFGPGTRLTVT.

CDR3 sequence: CASSLRLAGGPGSDTQYF. The CDR3 coding sequence is TGTGCCAGCAGCTTAAGACTAGCGGGGGGGCCCGGGTCAGATACGCAGTATTTT. The chain combines TRBV7-9 with TRBJ2-3; 14 bases are shared with TRBD2. This CDR3 contains 18 residues. J was trimmed by 4 bases and V by 2 bases; bases with no gene match: 8. Germline CDR1 and CDR2: SEHNR and FQNEAQ (reference sequence). Together with reference TRBV7-9 and TRBJ2-3, the CDR3 gives the full variable domain: DTGVSQNPRHKITKRGQNVTFRCDPISEHNRLYWYRQTLGQGPEFLTYFQNEAQLEKSRLLSDRFSAERPKGSFSTLEIQRTEQGDSAMYLCASSLRLAGGPGSDTQYFGPGTRLTVL.

The count of this clone is one. One junction end disagrees with the germline gene, perhaps due to a read error. The chain recombines TRBV7-7 with TRBJ1-2, with D tentatively TRBD1 (6 bases). The CDR3 totals 13 residues. Germline V gives CDR1 SSHAT, CDR2 FNYEAQ (reference sequence). The CDR3 is CASSPRQAYGYTF. DNA for the CDR3: TGTGCTAGCAGCCCCAGACAGGCCTATGGCTACACCTTC.

By share, this clone counts as large. The identical CDR3 is also encoded by other nucleotide sequences in the sample. V usage is TRBV28 and J usage is TRBJ1-5; possible D gene TRBD1, 5 bases. The germline CDR1 and CDR2 sequences are MDHEN and SYDVKM. The CDR3 runs to 14 residues. V lost 2 bases and J 2 bases, leaving 7 bases between the germline ends. CDR3 amino acids: CASSLDRGNQPQHF. DNA of the CDR3: TGTGCCAGCAGTTTAGACAGAGGCAATCAGCCCCAGCATTTT.

This clone came up once. J is TRBJ1-6 and V is TRBV30, with a weak D call TRBD1 (5 bases). Trimming took off 4 bases at V and 5 bases at J, with 15 bases between the two ends. This CDR3 comprises 15 residues. CDR1 is GTSNPN, CDR2 SVGIG, per germline (reference sequence). The CDR3: CAWMESGGNNSPLHF. CDR3 coding DNA: TGTGCCTGGATGGAGTCGGGGGGTAATAATTCACCCCTCCACTTT. The full variable domain, its missing parts supplied by reference TRBV30 and TRBJ1-6, is SQTIHQWPATLVQPVGSPLSLECTVEGTSNPNLYWYRQAAGRGLQLLFYSVGIGQISSEVPQNLSASRPQDRQFILSSKKLLLSDSGFYLCAWMESGGNNSPLHFGNGTRLTVT.

The chain recombines TRBV11-2 with TRBJ2-5; TRBD2 might be the D (6 bases). This CDR3 comprises 13 residues. V lost 4 bases and J 5 bases, leaving 11 bases between the germline ends. Germline-derived CDR1 and CDR2 are SGHAT and FQNNGV. DNA for the CDR3: TGTGCCAGCAGCTATCGGGGGAGGGAGACCCAGTACTTC. Residues: CASSYRGRETQYF. Full variable domain (missing parts from reference TRBV11-2 and TRBJ2-5): EAGVAQSPRYKIIEKRQSVAFWCNPISGHATLYWYQQILGQGPKLLIQFQNNGVVDDSQLPKDRFSAERLKGVDSTLKIQPAKLEDSAVYLCASSYRGRETQYFGPGTRLLVL.

The chain has TRBV28 and TRBJ1-1; no reliable D call. Deletions cut 3 bases from V and 7 bases from J, with 12 bases between. This CDR3 has 13 amino acids. The germline V gene encodes CDR1 MDHEN and CDR2 SYDVKM. CDR3 region: CASSFDGVFEAFF. The CDR3 DNA is TGTGCCAGCAGTTTTGATGGAGTATTTGAAGCTTTCTTT. Variable domain in full (rest from reference TRBV28 and TRBJ1-1): DVKVTQSSRYLVKRTGEKVFLECVQDMDHENMFWYRQDPGLGLRLIYFSYDVKMKEKGDIPEGYSVSREKKERFSLILESASTNQTSMYLCASSFDGVFEAFFGQGTRLTVV.

The chain has TRBV4-1 and TRBJ2-1, with 8 nucleotides matching TRBD1. The V gene's germline CDR1 is MGHRA and CDR2 YSYEKL. CDR3 length: 17 residues. V shed 0 bases and J 6 bases; nucleotides not matched to a gene: 10. CDR3 amino acids: CASSQDRGHRGVNEQFF. The CDR3 bases are TGCGCCAGCAGCCAAGATCGAGGGCACAGGGGGGTCAATGAGCAGTTCTTC.

V gene TRBV4-2 combines with J gene TRBJ1-2; D is unresolved. Per the germline V gene, CDR1 is LGHNA and CDR2 is YNFKEQ. There are 15 residues in the CDR3. V was cut by 0 bases and J by 4 bases, with 12 bases left in between. The CDR3 DNA is TGTGCCAGCAGCCAAGAAGAGGGTCCGATCTATGGCTACACCTTC. It encodes CASSQEEGPIYGYTF.

The chain's CDR3 is CASSLGGGGETQYF. The CDR3 nucleotides are TGTGCCAGCAGCCTAGGTGGAGGGGGAGAGACCCAGTACTTC. J is TRBJ2-5 and V is TRBV5-5; TRBD1 or TRBD2 may be the D gene (6 bases each). The CDR3 loop spans 14 amino acids. V gave up 4 bases and J gave up 4 bases, with 14 bases separating them. Germline V gene lookup returns CDR1 SGHKS and CDR2 YYEKEE (reference sequence).

CDR3: CASSLSGVTQYF. The CDR3 DNA follows: TGTGCCAGCAGCTTAAGCGGGGTGACCCAGTACTTC. V is TRBV11-2 and J is TRBJ2-5; 7 bases agree with TRBD2. V dropped 2 bases and J dropped 7; count of bases not matched to a gene: 1. Per germline, CDR1 SGHAT and CDR2 FQNNGV. The CDR3 runs to 12 residues.

V is TRBV18 and J is TRBJ2-1; 12 nucleotides align to TRBD2. There are 16 residues in the CDR3. The germline gives CDR1 KGHSH, CDR2 LQKENI. Germline trimming cut 0 bases from V and 8 bases from J; bases unmatched to any gene: 5. The CDR3: CASSPPRLAGADEQFF. The CDR3 DNA reads TGTGCCAGCTCACCACCTAGACTAGCGGGGGCGGATGAGCAGTTCTTC. The whole variable domain, filled in from reference TRBV18 and TRBJ2-1, reads NAGVMQNPRHLVRRRGQEARLRCSPMKGHSHVYWYRQLPEEGLKFMVYLQKENIIDESGMPKERFSAEFPKEGPSILRIQQVVRGDSAAYFCASSPPRLAGADEQFFGPGTRLTVL.

This clone was counted once. The genes are TRBV19 and TRBJ1-1, with a tentative D call TRBD1 (5 bases). V was shortened by 1 base and J by 6 bases, with 12 bases between the two germline ends. In germline, CDR1 is LNHDA, CDR2 SQIVND (reference sequence). The CDR3 is 14 amino acids. This chain's CDR3 is CASSIGQFEAEAFF. Here the CDR3 DNA reads TGTGCCAGTAGTATAGGACAGTTTGAAGCTGAAGCTTTCTTT.